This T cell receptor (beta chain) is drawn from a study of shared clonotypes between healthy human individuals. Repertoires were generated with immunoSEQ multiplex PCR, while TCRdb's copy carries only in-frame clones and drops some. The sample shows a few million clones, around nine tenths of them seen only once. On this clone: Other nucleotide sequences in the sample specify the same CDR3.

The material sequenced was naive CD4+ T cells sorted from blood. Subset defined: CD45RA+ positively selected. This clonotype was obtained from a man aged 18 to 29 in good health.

CDR3 nucleotide sequence: TGTGCCAGCAGCTCGGGACAGTCTAATGAAAAACTGTTTTTT. Amino acids: CASSSGQSNEKLFF. The rearrangement links TRBV28 to TRBJ1-4; 7 nucleotides line up with TRBD1. The CDR3 loop spans 14 amino acids. Germline V gene sequence: CDR1 MDHEN, CDR2 SYDVKM. J lost 3 bases, V lost 6 bases, and 4 bases had no gene match. The full variable domain, rest sourced from reference TRBV28 and TRBJ1-4, is DVKVTQSSRYLVKRTGEKVFLECVQDMDHENMFWYRQDPGLGLRLIYFSYDVKMKEKGDIPEGYSVSREKKERFSLILESASTNQTSMYLCASSSGQSNEKLFFGSGTQLSVL.